One and the same sample provided the 32 T cell receptor beta chains below, sequenced in a study of cytomegalovirus exposure and HLA in healthy donors. It was with 60 Vbeta and 13 Jbeta primers that the PCR ran. Repertoires were generated with immunoSEQ multiplex PCR, while TCRdb's copy carries only in-frame clones and drops some. In the table there are roughly 120,000 clones, around 76% of which are singletons. The sequenced sample was PBMCs. Receptor source: a man aged 50 to 60 in good health and CMV-seropositive.

The chain employs TRBV7-9 and TRBJ1-1; 8 nucleotides match TRBD1. Germline V gives CDR1 SEHNR, CDR2 FQNEAQ (reference sequence). The CDR3 covers 13 residues. The J segment lost 6 bases and the V segment lost 6 bases, leaving 6 bases of the junction unmatched. The CDR3 loop is CASRFGTGSEAFF. The CDR3 nucleotides are TGTGCCAGCAGGTTTGGGACAGGTTCTGAAGCTTTCTTT.

The chain links TRBV23-1 to TRBJ1-2; D unresolved. TRBV23-1 is assigned to the ORF class and has an uncertain function. Trimming stripped 2 bases from V and 1 base from J, with 8 bases between. The CDR3 is made up of 14 amino acids. The CDR3 bases are TGCGCCAGCAGTCAAGCGAGGGATAACTATGGCTACACCTTC. It encodes CASSQARDNYGYTF.

This rearrangement joins TRBV7-8 to TRBJ1-4; D remains ambiguous. Trimming took 1 base from V and 7 from J, leaving 19 bases between them. Per the germline V gene, CDR1 is SGHVS and CDR2 is FQNEAQ. The CDR3 is 17 residues long. The CDR3: CASSLESDEPTGEKLFF. The CDR3 DNA follows: TGTGCCAGCAGCTTAGAGTCTGATGAGCCAACGGGTGAAAAACTGTTTTTT. Full variable domain (outside the CDR3, taken from reference TRBV7-8 and TRBJ1-4): GAGVSQSPRYKVAKRGQDVALRCDPISGHVSLFWYQQALGQGPEFLTYFQNEAQLDKSGLPSDRFFAERPEGSVSTLKIQRTQQEDSAVYLCASSLESDEPTGEKLFFGSGTQLSVL.

This clone appeared once. The J gene is TRBJ2-6, the V gene TRBV27; 11 nucleotides align to TRBD2. The germline V gene has CDR1 MNHEY and CDR2 SMNVEV (reference sequence). The CDR3 is made up of 17 amino acids. Germline trimming cut 10 bases from V and 13 bases from J; bases unmatched to any gene: 21. The CDR3 loop reads CATLETSGTTPTGVLTF. For the CDR3, the DNA is TGTGCCACCTTAGAGACTAGCGGGACTACTCCGACAGGGGTCCTGACTTTC.

The chain uses TRBV7-7 and TRBJ2-1, with TRBD2 matching 10 bases. Germline CDR1 SSHAT, CDR2 FNYEAQ (reference sequence). V was pared by 1 base and J by 3 bases, with 6 bases of the junction left unmatched. The CDR3 has 17 amino acids. In DNA, the CDR3 is TGTGCCAGCAGCTTAGAGGTCAGCGGGGGGGTCTACAATGAGCAGTTCTTC. It specifies CASSLEVSGGVYNEQFF.

The genes are TRBV7-9 and TRBJ2-3; weak D call: TRBD2 (5 bases). CDR3 length: 13 residues. CDR1 and CDR2 (germline): SEHNR, FQNEAQ (reference sequence). The V end lost 11 bases, the J end lost 2 bases, and 14 bases lay between the germline ends. The CDR3 DNA is TGTGCCGGAGAGGGCAGCATCACAGATACGCAGTATTTT. Translation gives CAGEGSITDTQYF. Together with reference TRBV7-9 and TRBJ2-3, the CDR3 gives the full variable domain: DTGVSQNPRHKITKRGQNVTFRCDPISEHNRLYWYRQTLGQGPEFLTYFQNEAQLEKSRLLSDRFSAERPKGSFSTLEIQRTEQGDSAMYLCAGEGSITDTQYFGPGTRLTVL.

This chain uses TRBV6-1 with TRBJ2-7; TRBD1 agrees at 7 bases. The CDR3 consists of 14 residues. J lost 3 bases, V lost 6 bases, and 8 bases had no gene match. Germline CDR1 MNHNS, CDR2 SASEGT. DNA of the CDR3: TGTGCCAGCAGCCCGGTTACAGGGGACTACGAGCAGTACTTC. This sequence encodes CASSPVTGDYEQYF.

The chain combines TRBV5-1 with TRBJ2-6; D not certain. The CDR3 loop spans 16 amino acids. V gave up 4 bases and J gave up 0 bases, with 11 bases separating them. Per the germline V gene, CDR1 is SGHRS and CDR2 is YFSETQ. The CDR3 region is CASSLELSSGANVLTF. For the CDR3, the DNA is TGCGCCAGCAGCCTGGAGCTAAGCTCTGGGGCCAACGTCCTGACTTTC.

The V call is TRBV5-6, the J call TRBJ1-1; TRBD1 matches at 9 bases. The CDR3 has 15 residues. Germline loops: CDR1 SGHDT, CDR2 YYEEEE. The V and J ends lost 3 bases and 9 bases, in that order; junction bases with no gene match: 12. The CDR3 DNA sequence: TGTGCCAGCAGCTCAAATACAGGGGGCGAGAGTAAAGCTTTCTTT. This translates into CASSSNTGGESKAFF.

This clone has more than one count but fewer than ten. The chain recombines TRBV7-7 with TRBJ1-1; D perhaps matches TRBD1 (6 bases). CDR1 is SSHAT and CDR2 is FNYEAQ in the germline V gene (reference sequence). CDR3 size: 14 residues. The V gene lost 1 base and the J gene lost 3 bases, with 9 bases spanning the gap. CDR3 residues: CASSLDPGDTEAFF. CDR3 sequence (DNA): TGTGCCAGCAGCTTAGATCCAGGGGACACTGAAGCTTTCTTT.

This clone was detected only a few times. The chain is built from TRBV28 and TRBJ1-1; D is unresolved. V shed 2 bases and J shed 5 bases, with 15 bases lying between them. CDR3 length equals 15 residues. Germline lookup yields CDR1 MDHEN and CDR2 SYDVKM. This CDR3 reads CASSLSRRIGTEAFF. CDR3 in DNA: TGTGCCAGCAGTTTAAGTAGGAGGATAGGGACTGAAGCTTTCTTT.

The CDR3 bases are TGTGCCAGCAGCTTAGCGGGGTTAGGAGAGACCCAGTACTTC. Amino acid sequence: CASSLAGLGETQYF. J is TRBJ2-5 and V is TRBV11-2, with a possible D match to TRBD2 (5 bases). V dropped 1 base and J dropped 4 bases, with 10 bases sitting between them. This CDR3 is 14 amino acids long. Germline loops: CDR1 SGHAT, CDR2 FQNNGV. The variable domain in full, with the rest retrieved from reference TRBV11-2 and TRBJ2-5, is EAGVAQSPRYKIIEKRQSVAFWCNPISGHATLYWYQQILGQGPKLLIQFQNNGVVDDSQLPKDRFSAERLKGVDSTLKIQPAKLEDSAVYLCASSLAGLGETQYFGPGTRLLVL.

The CDR3, as DNA: TGTGCCAGCACGCCGTTACAGGGCCGTGGCTACACCTTC. Translated, it gives CASTPLQGRGYTF. The chain combines TRBV6-6 with TRBJ1-2; D is possibly TRBD1 (6 bases). The germline V gene encodes CDR1 MNHNY and CDR2 SVGAGI (reference sequence). V lost 7 bases and J 7 bases, leaving 16 bases between the germline ends. The CDR3 is 13 residues long.

This chain uses TRBV29-1 with TRBJ2-7, with 7 bases identical to TRBD2. The CDR3 length is 14 residues. Germline CDR1 is SQVTM and CDR2 is ANQGSEA. The trim removed 6 bases at V and 1 base at J, leaving 9 bases unmatched. The DNA for the CDR3 is TGCAGCGTAACCGGGGGGACGGAATCCTACGAGCAGTACTTC. Translating it yields CSVTGGTESYEQYF.

V is TRBV7-9 and J is TRBJ1-4, with unresolved D. The V gene's germline CDR1 is SEHNR and CDR2 FQNEAQ (reference sequence). V dropped 6 bases and J dropped 1 base, with 9 bases sitting between them. The CDR3 runs to 14 residues. The CDR3 DNA reads as TGTGCCAGCAGTTATAGCGGAACTAATGAAAAACTGTTTTTT. Its translation: CASSYSGTNEKLFF.

The chain uses TRBV9 and TRBJ2-3; 9 nucleotides align to TRBD1. Germline V lookup: CDR1 SGDLS, CDR2 YYNGEE. The CDR3 contains 16 residues. With V trimmed by 0 bases and J by 3 bases, 5 bases remained unmatched. The CDR3 DNA reads as TGTGCCAGCAGCGTAGAAATAGGACAGGGGACAGATACGCAGTATTTT. It yields the protein CASSVEIGQGTDTQYF. The full variable domain, its missing parts supplied by reference TRBV9 and TRBJ2-3, is DSGVTQTPKHLITATGQRVTLRCSPRSGDLSVYWYQQSLDQGLQFLIQYYNGEERAKGNILERFSAQQFPDLHSELNLSSLELGDSALYFCASSVEIGQGTDTQYFGPGTRLTVL.

This rearrangement joins TRBV29-1 to TRBJ1-2, with a tentative D call TRBD1 (5 bases). Germline-derived CDR1 and CDR2 are SQVTM and ANQGSEA. V shed 5 bases and J shed 6 bases, with 10 bases lying between them. The CDR3 is 11 residues long. The CDR3 loop reads CSVSWGDGYTF. As DNA, the CDR3 is TGCAGCGTTTCCTGGGGGGATGGCTACACCTTC.

The chain's CDR3 is CASSGTTSNQPQHF. CDR3 in DNA: TGTGCCAGCAGCGGGACAACTAGCAATCAGCCCCAGCATTTT. This chain links TRBV2 with TRBJ1-5, with D possibly being TRBD1 (6 bases). Germline CDR1 and CDR2: SNHLY and FYNNEI. This CDR3 is built from 14 residues. V was pared by 6 bases and J by 0 bases, with 9 bases between.

The count of this clone is one. The rearrangement joins TRBV28 to TRBJ2-5; no firm D call. The CDR3 runs to 15 residues. V lost 5 bases and J lost 2, with 15 bases in between. Germline CDR1 reads MDHEN; CDR2 reads SYDVKM. CDR3 in amino acids: CASSTKRRLQETQYF. The DNA for the CDR3 is TGTGCCAGCAGTACCAAAAGACGACTTCAAGAGACCCAGTACTTC.

The chain uses TRBV5-1 and TRBJ1-4; D perhaps matches TRBD1 (5 bases). Germline V gene data show CDR1 as SGHRS and CDR2 as YFSETQ. Trimming stripped 0 bases from V and 8 bases from J, with 11 bases between. The CDR3 covers 14 residues. The CDR3 region has the DNA TGCGCCAGCAGCTTGGGGCAGGAGGGGGAAAAACTGTTTTTT. The encoded protein is CASSLGQEGEKLFF.

The rearrangement links TRBV6-6 to TRBJ1-1; D not certain. CDR1 is MNHNY and CDR2 is SVGAGI in the germline V gene (reference sequence). Trimming pared 2 bases from V and 2 bases from J, leaving 6 bases between. This CDR3 has 13 amino acids. In nucleotides, the CDR3 is TGTGCCAGCAGTTACGAGGGTAACACTGAAGCTTTCTTT. Translated, it gives CASSYEGNTEAFF.

The V call is TRBV4-3, the J call TRBJ1-1; D is perhaps TRBD1 (6 bases). Germline CDR1 and CDR2: LGHNA and YSLEER. The CDR3 totals 15 residues. Trimming removed 1 base at V and 1 base at J, with 10 bases between. The CDR3 sequence is CASSQVSRGNTEAFF. The CDR3 DNA follows: TGCGCCAGCAGCCAAGTGAGCAGGGGGAACACTGAAGCTTTCTTT.

The CDR3: CASSTYRDRPYEQYF. CDR3 DNA sequence: TGTGCCAGCAGCACATACCGGGACAGACCCTACGAGCAGTACTTC. The V gene is TRBV11-2, the J gene TRBJ2-7, with 7 positions matching TRBD1. J gave up 2 bases and V 5 bases, and 9 bases lay outside the gene matches. CDR3 size: 15 residues. Germline V gives CDR1 SGHAT, CDR2 FQNNGV.

The sample holds a few counts of this clone. The chain has TRBV7-8 and TRBJ2-1; maybe TRBD1 (5 bases). CDR3 length: 15 residues. Germline CDR1 is SGHVS and CDR2 is FQNEAQ. The V end lost 5 bases, the J end lost 5 bases, and 16 bases lay between the germline ends. CDR3 loop: CASSPLRVIHNEQFF. CDR3 DNA sequence: TGTGCCAGCAGCCCCCTCAGGGTTATACACAATGAGCAGTTCTTC.

The genes are TRBV7-6 and TRBJ1-2; no clear D. The CDR3 is 13 residues long. Germline CDR1 and CDR2: SGHVS and FNYEAQ. V lost 1 base and J lost 5, with 8 bases in between. CDR3 protein: CASSLGAGYGYTF. CDR3 in DNA: TGTGCCAGCAGCTTAGGGGCTGGATATGGCTACACCTTC.

This chain connects TRBV11-2 to TRBJ2-1; maybe TRBD2 (7 bases). The CDR3 is 16 amino acids. Germline assignment: CDR1 SGHAT and CDR2 FQNNGV. Deletions cut 5 bases from V and 8 bases from J, with 22 bases between. Here the CDR3 DNA reads TGTGCCAGCAGCCTAGGAATTCGGGGGGCGGAGGATGAGCAGTTCTTC. As protein: CASSLGIRGAEDEQFF.

The chain has TRBV27 and TRBJ2-1, with 7 bases aligning to TRBD1. The trim removed 2 bases at V and 4 bases at J, leaving 5 bases unmatched. The CDR3 sequence is 15 residues long. Germline V gene data show CDR1 as MNHEY and CDR2 as SMNVEV (reference sequence). CDR3 amino acids: CASSLARGPYNEQFF. CDR3 in DNA: TGTGCCAGCAGTTTAGCTAGGGGGCCTTACAATGAGCAGTTCTTC.

This rearrangement joins TRBV11-3 to TRBJ1-1; D is uncertain. Germline assignment: CDR1 SGHNT and CDR2 YENEEA. V gave up 2 bases and J gave up 0 bases, with 10 bases separating them. The CDR3 runs to 15 residues. CDR3 bases: TGTGCCAGCAGCTTATATTACACCTTGAACACTGAAGCTTTCTTT. Amino acid sequence: CASSLYYTLNTEAFF.

In DNA form, the CDR3 reads TGTGCCAGCAGTATTTGGACTAGCGGAAGCACAGATACGCAGTATTTT. As protein: CASSIWTSGSTDTQYF. The chain employs TRBV28 and TRBJ2-3; 10 nucleotides agree with TRBD2. V shed 5 bases and J 0 bases; nucleotides not matched to a gene: 5. From germline, CDR1 is MDHEN and CDR2 SYDVKM. This CDR3 comprises 16 residues. Full variable domain (rest looked up from reference TRBV28 and TRBJ2-3): DVKVTQSSRYLVKRTGEKVFLECVQDMDHENMFWYRQDPGLGLRLIYFSYDVKMKEKGDIPEGYSVSREKKERFSLILESASTNQTSMYLCASSIWTSGSTDTQYFGPGTRLTVL.

A word on this clone: It is unclear where the CDR3 begins or ends on the DNA, so no DNA is shown, and the CDR3 is as TCRdb lists it. V usage is TRBV10-1 and J usage is TRBJ2-5; the table's D call TRBD2 went unverified against the DNA. Germline V gene sequence: CDR1 WNHNN, CDR2 SYGVQD (reference sequence). Ends included, the CDR3 has 14 residues. This CDR3 reads CASSFGEGLDEQYF.

The genes are TRBV7-2 and TRBJ1-6; D ambiguous. Germline V gives CDR1 SGHTA, CDR2 FQGNSA. CDR3 size: 11 residues. The CDR3 sequence is CLSVDNSPLHF. In DNA form, the CDR3 reads TGTCTGTCTGTAGATAATTCACCCCTCCACTTT.

This clone was picked up one time. This sequence joins TRBV19 and TRBJ2-3, with D tentatively TRBD1 (5 bases). CDR1 LNHDA and CDR2 SQIVND come from the germline V gene (reference sequence). CDR3 length: 14 amino acids. Trimming left V 5 bases short and J 1 base short, with 10 bases between. CDR3 in DNA: TGTGCCAGTAGTTTTGACAGCGGCACAGATACGCAGTATTTT. It specifies CASSFDSGTDTQYF.